This T cell receptor beta chain was recovered during a study of blood T cell repertoires in COVID-19. Original data processing: Reference gene primer amplification in the assay estimated nucleated cell counts. Assay used: immunoSEQ multiplex PCR; TCRdb lists only in-frame clones, some missing. That table furnishes V, J and clone size, whereas the DNA furnished D and trimming. The repertoire holds around 250,000 clones, with about 84% as singletons. The CDR3 spans 15 residues. The germline V gene encodes CDR1 SGHRS and CDR2 YFSETQ. J gave up 6 bases and V 4 bases, and 11 bases lay outside the gene matches.

The TCR comes from an elderly woman with COVID-19, enrolled during active disease. The chain couples TRBV5-1 to TRBJ1-2; 8 bases fit TRBD1. The source material was peripheral blood. DNA of the CDR3: TGCGCCAGCAGCCGGACAGGGTGGGATGTGGATGGCTACACCTTC. This sequence encodes CASSRTGWDVDGYTF. Full variable domain (remainder filled in from reference TRBV5-1 and TRBJ1-2): KAGVTQTPRYLIKTRGQQVTLSCSPISGHRSVSWYQQTPGQGLQFLFEYFSETQRNKGNFPGRFSGRQFSNSRSEMNVSTLELGDSALYLCASSRTGWDVDGYTFGSGTRLTVV.